The clone carrying this T cell receptor (beta chain) came up a few times. Its antigen remains unidentified. The CDR3 length is 17 residues. Germline CDR1 and CDR2: SGDLS and YYNGEE. After removal of 0 bases from V and 7 bases from J, the junction contained 12 bases not matched to a gene. This record belongs to a study of cytomegalovirus exposure and HLA in healthy donors. Study-level background: Roughly 180 million T cells yielded around 100 million unique TCR beta sequences, as an earlier analysis found. Study-level results: In a later analysis, V- and J-gene trimming of beta chains associated with a DCLRE1C missense variant, replicated independently.

PCR used 60 Vbeta primers and 13 Jbeta primers. Some clones are missing from TCRdb's copy, which holds only in-frame ones; the method was immunoSEQ multiplex PCR. This sample has tens of thousands of clones, with around 72% found just once. The chain uses TRBV9 and TRBJ2-1; TRBD2 aligns across 8 bases. The receptor was isolated from a male donor in good health and CMV-seropositive. The sample comprised PBMCs. The CDR3 sequence: CASSVGGSGMPANEQFF. The CDR3 DNA follows: TGTGCCAGCAGCGTAGGAGGTAGCGGGATGCCCGCGAATGAGCAGTTCTTC.